The present T cell receptor (beta chain) was sequenced within a study of blood T cell repertoires in COVID-19. At the level of the study: Collection of acute and convalescent COVID-19 samples took place in the United States, Italy and Spain. T cells, B-cell-depleted T cells, or PBMCs supplied cDNA or gDNA.

Measured with immunoSEQ multiplex PCR; TCRdb has only the in-frame clones, and not every one. The sample carries over 30,000 clones, 80% to 90% recorded once. The CDR3 runs 15 residues. Germline V CDR1 and CDR2: SGHTA, FQGNSA. Trimming cost V 5 bases and J 1 base, with 11 bases left between them. The sequence was collected from a human donor in a cohort sampled during active COVID-19. Sequencing was done on a sample of peripheral blood. The J gene is TRBJ2-2, the V gene TRBV7-2; D uncertain. The DNA of the CDR3 is TGTGCCAGCAGCCCCTATTCCCGGAACACCGGGGAGCTGTTTTTT. This encodes CASSPYSRNTGELFF.